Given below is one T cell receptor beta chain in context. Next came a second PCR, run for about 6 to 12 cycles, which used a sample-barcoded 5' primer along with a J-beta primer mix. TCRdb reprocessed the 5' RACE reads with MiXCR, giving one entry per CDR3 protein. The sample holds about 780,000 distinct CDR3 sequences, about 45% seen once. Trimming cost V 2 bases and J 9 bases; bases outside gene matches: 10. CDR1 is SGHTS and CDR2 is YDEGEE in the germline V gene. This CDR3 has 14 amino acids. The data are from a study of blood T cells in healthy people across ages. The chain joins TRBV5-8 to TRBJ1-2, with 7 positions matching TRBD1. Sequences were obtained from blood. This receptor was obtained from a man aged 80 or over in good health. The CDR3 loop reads CASSLPGTERSYTF. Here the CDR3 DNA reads TGTGCCAGCAGCTTACCCGGGACAGAGAGGAGCTACACCTTC.